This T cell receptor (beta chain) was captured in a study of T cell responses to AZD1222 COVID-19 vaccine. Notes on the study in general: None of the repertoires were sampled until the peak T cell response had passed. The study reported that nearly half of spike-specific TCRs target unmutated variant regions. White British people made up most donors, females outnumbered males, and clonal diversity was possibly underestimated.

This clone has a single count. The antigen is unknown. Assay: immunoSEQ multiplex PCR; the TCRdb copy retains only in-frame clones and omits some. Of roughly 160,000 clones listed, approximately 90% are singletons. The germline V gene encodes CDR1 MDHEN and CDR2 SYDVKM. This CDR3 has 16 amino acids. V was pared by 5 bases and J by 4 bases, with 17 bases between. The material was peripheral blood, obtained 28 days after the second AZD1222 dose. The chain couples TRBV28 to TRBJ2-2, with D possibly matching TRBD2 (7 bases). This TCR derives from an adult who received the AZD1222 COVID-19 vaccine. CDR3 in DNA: TGTGCCAGCAGTCTCGGTTGGGGAGGGGGCACCGGGGAGCTGTTTTTT. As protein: CASSLGWGGGTGELFF.